Below are 20 T cell receptor beta chains sequenced from a single sample in a study of cytomegalovirus exposure and HLA in healthy donors. PCR employed 60 Vbeta and 13 Jbeta primers. Sequencing was performed with immunoSEQ multiplex PCR; in TCRdb, only in-frame clones are kept and a portion is missing. The sample records more than 85,000 clones, around four fifths being singletons. The sample consisted of PBMCs. The receptors were gathered from a woman in her forties in good health and CMV-seropositive.

The DNA of the CDR3 is TGTGCCAGCTCACCGGGGACAGCTCTAAACACCGGGGAGCTGTTTTTT. It yields the protein CASSPGTALNTGELFF. J is TRBJ2-2 and V is TRBV18; 7 bases align to TRBD1. The length of the CDR3 is 16 residues. Germline values: CDR1 KGHSH, CDR2 LQKENI. After removal of 3 bases from V and 2 bases from J, the junction contained 6 bases not matched to a gene.

Worth noting for this clone: The sample carries other DNA sequences with the same CDR3. The gene calls are TRBV5-1 and TRBJ1-3; D is perhaps TRBD1 (6 bases). Germline loops: CDR1 SGHRS, CDR2 YFSETQ. The CDR3 runs 18 residues. Deletions cut 4 bases from V and 2 bases from J, with 22 bases between. CDR3 coding DNA: TGCGCCAGCAGCACCCAGACAGGACCCCTCTCAACTGGAAACACCATATATTTT. Residues: CASSTQTGPLSTGNTIYF.

The chain recombines TRBV7-9 with TRBJ2-1; TRBD1 matches 7 bases. The CDR3 consists of 15 residues. V gave up 3 bases and J gave up 2 bases; unmatched junction bases: 4. CDR1 is SEHNR, CDR2 FQNEAQ, per germline (reference sequence). Written as DNA, the CDR3 is TGTGCCAGCAGCTTTTGGGACAGAGCCTACAATGAGCAGTTCTTC. As protein: CASSFWDRAYNEQFF.

Turning to this clone: Within the sample, other DNA sequences also encode this same CDR3. The chain carries TRBV5-6 and TRBJ2-7; 8 nucleotides line up with TRBD1. The trim removed 7 bases at V and 3 bases at J, leaving 9 bases unmatched. CDR1 is SGHDT and CDR2 is YYEEEE in the germline V gene. This CDR3 contains 14 residues. The CDR3 sequence is CASSLGTGVYEQYF. The CDR3 DNA sequence: TGTGCCAGCTCCCTAGGGACAGGAGTCTACGAGCAGTACTTC.

The chain recombines TRBV28 with TRBJ1-5; a possible D gene is TRBD1 (5 bases). The CDR3 contains 12 residues. V was cut by 2 bases and J by 15 bases, with 14 bases left in between. CDR1 is MDHEN, CDR2 SYDVKM, per germline. The CDR3 coding sequence is TGTGCCAGCAGTTTAAGGCGGGGGGTACTGCATTTT. Protein product: CASSLRRGVLHF.

The chain couples TRBV27 to TRBJ2-2; 10 nucleotides align to TRBD2. Germline V gene data show CDR1 as MNHEY and CDR2 as SMNVEV (reference sequence). The J segment lost 4 bases and the V segment lost 2 bases, leaving 4 bases of the junction unmatched. The CDR3 consists of 16 residues. CDR3 residues: CASSLGAGGRTGELFF. CDR3 sequence (DNA): TGTGCCAGCAGTTTAGGAGCGGGAGGGCGCACCGGGGAGCTGTTTTTT.

The chain is built from TRBV9 and TRBJ2-2; D may be TRBD2 (5 bases). The CDR3 is made up of 12 amino acids. Trimming pared 4 bases from V and 7 bases from J, leaving 8 bases between. Germline CDR1 reads SGDLS; CDR2 reads YYNGEE. The CDR3 bases are TGTGCCAGCAGCCATCGGGACGGGGAGCTGTTTTTT. Translating gives CASSHRDGELFF.

For the CDR3, the DNA is TGTGCCAGCAGCTATCAACAGGGCTGGAACACTGAAGCTTTCTTT. As protein: CASSYQQGWNTEAFF. J is TRBJ1-1 and V is TRBV7-8; D may be TRBD1 (6 bases). The length of the CDR3 is 15 residues. The germline V and J ends were trimmed by 4 bases and 1 base, with 13 bases remaining between them. CDR1 is SGHVS, CDR2 FQNEAQ, per germline.

This chain links TRBV28 with TRBJ1-6; D might be TRBD1 (6 bases). Germline CDR1 and CDR2: MDHEN and SYDVKM. Trimming left V 10 bases short and J 4 bases short, with 17 bases between. The CDR3 extends over 15 amino acids. The CDR3 nucleotides are TGTGCCACCACTAAGGGGGATTGGTATAATTCACCCCTCCACTTT. Translating gives CATTKGDWYNSPLHF.

The rearrangement links TRBV14 to TRBJ2-7, with D tentatively TRBD2 (6 bases). Trimming stripped 4 bases from V and 3 bases from J, with 19 bases between. Germline lookup yields CDR1 SGHDN and CDR2 FVKESK. This CDR3 region has 16 residues. CDR3 loop: CASSRISGGGFYEQYF. For the CDR3, the DNA is TGTGCCAGCAGCCGTATTAGCGGTGGTGGCTTCTACGAGCAGTACTTC.

V usage is TRBV4-2 and J usage is TRBJ2-5, with 11 bases matching TRBD1. The end of the DNA is better explained by TRBJ2-7, so the J call may be wrong. CDR1 is LGHNA, CDR2 YNFKEQ, per germline. This CDR3 spans 15 amino acids. The DNA of the CDR3 is TGTGCCAGCAGCCTACGGACAGGGGGCGTGAACGAGCAGTACTTC. This sequence encodes CASSLRTGGVNEQYF.

The chain links TRBV28 to TRBJ1-1; D uncertain. V lost 5 bases and J 1 base, leaving 8 bases between the germline ends. Per germline, CDR1 MDHEN and CDR2 SYDVKM. The CDR3 runs 13 residues. The CDR3 loop is CASSVTPNTEAFF. CDR3 nucleotide sequence: TGTGCCAGCAGTGTAACACCGAACACTGAAGCTTTCTTT.

About this clone itself: A read error may account for a junction end that differs from germline. The rearrangement joins TRBV9 to TRBJ1-6; D not resolved. The CDR3 has 13 residues. Germline V gives CDR1 SGDLS, CDR2 YYNGEE. The CDR3 sequence is CASRVDSNSPLHF. The CDR3 DNA sequence: TGTGCCAGCAGAGTAGACTCCAATTCACCCCTCCACTTT.

This chain uses TRBV27 with TRBJ2-7, with 9 bases identical to TRBD2. Trimming removed 6 bases from V and 7 bases from J; junction bases left unmatched: 13. The CDR3 loop spans 15 amino acids. Per germline, CDR1 MNHEY and CDR2 SMNVEV (reference sequence). The CDR3 protein is CASRLRLAARVEQYF. DNA for the CDR3: TGTGCCAGCAGGCTCAGACTAGCGGCCCGTGTGGAGCAGTACTTC.

The chain joins TRBV29-1 to TRBJ2-3; 8 bases match TRBD2. The junction had 9 bases not matched to a gene; V was cut back by 6 bases and J by 10 bases. Per the germline V gene, CDR1 is SQVTM and CDR2 is ANQGSEA. CDR3 length: 12 amino acids. The CDR3 DNA follows: TGCAGCGTAGAGGCGAACGGGGGGGCGCAGTATTTT. Translation gives CSVEANGGAQYF.

This sequence joins TRBV14 and TRBJ2-7; 7 bases map to TRBD1. The CDR3 loop spans 14 amino acids. CDR1 and CDR2 (germline): SGHDN, FVKESK. Losses at the gene ends were 6 bases for V and 4 bases for J; bases not matched to a gene: 9. CDR3 bases: TGTGCCAGCAGTAGGACCAGGGGGAAATACGAGCAGTACTTC. It yields the protein CASSRTRGKYEQYF.

For the CDR3, the DNA is TGCAGCGTTGAAGGGGACTTAGATACGCAGTATTTT. It is translated as CSVEGDLDTQYF. This chain joins TRBV29-1 and TRBJ2-3, with D possibly matching TRBD2 (6 bases). The length of the CDR3 is 12 residues. Germline V lookup: CDR1 SQVTM, CDR2 ANQGSEA. V was shortened by 1 base and J by 5 bases, with 7 bases between the two germline ends.

This sequence joins TRBV7-2 and TRBJ2-2; 9 bases are shared with TRBD1. CDR3 length: 16 amino acids. Germline V CDR1 and CDR2: SGHTA, FQGNSA. V lost 4 bases, J lost 3 bases, and 6 bases stayed unmatched. The CDR3 DNA follows: TGTGCCAGCAGCTCGTACAGGGGGCCCGACACCGGGGAGCTGTTTTTT. It is translated as CASSSYRGPDTGELFF.

The genes are TRBV7-6 and TRBJ2-7, with 7 nucleotides matching TRBD2. The CDR3 consists of 14 residues. Germline loops: CDR1 SGHVS, CDR2 FNYEAQ. The V and J ends lost 2 bases and 7 bases, in that order; junction bases with no gene match: 8. CDR3: CASSLSGDYVEQYF. The DNA of the CDR3 is TGTGCCAGCAGCTTATCCGGGGACTATGTGGAGCAGTACTTC.

The chain recombines TRBV7-6 with TRBJ2-7, with D possibly TRBD1 on 6 matching bases. In germline, CDR1 is SGHVS, CDR2 FNYEAQ. The CDR3 runs 12 residues. With 5 bases removed from V and 7 bases from J, the gap between germline ends came to 12 bases. CDR3 in DNA: TGTGCCAGCAGCCCCAGGGGTAATGAGCAGTACTTC. This translates into CASSPRGNEQYF.